Following are 17 T cell receptor beta chains from one sample sequenced in a study of CD8 T cells in ankylosing spondylitis. TCRdb re-called the 5' RACE reads with MiXCR, one entry per CDR3 protein. This sample has around 250,000 distinct CDR3 sequences, with around 11% found just once. Sequencing was done on a sample of blood, either unsorted or a sorted T cell fraction (not recorded which). The origin of the receptors is a male donor with ankylosing spondylitis or in good health (not recorded which).

This clonotype was seen at least ten times. The chain is built from TRBV15 and TRBJ2-1; the D gene is possibly TRBD2 (5 bases). There are 16 residues in the CDR3. The ends were cut back, 8 bases at V and 0 bases at J, with 17 bases in the middle. Germline lookup yields CDR1 LNHNV and CDR2 YYDKDF (reference sequence). The CDR3 here is CATRAVPYFSYNEQFF. The CDR3 DNA follows: TGTGCCACCCGAGCGGTCCCTTACTTCTCCTACAATGAGCAGTTCTTC.

This clonotype occurred many times. The V and J genes are TRBV20-1 and TRBJ2-7, with TRBD2 matching 9 bases. The CDR3 is 15 residues long. The germline V gene encodes CDR1 DFQATT and CDR2 SNEGSKA (reference sequence). With 0 bases clipped from V and 12 bases from J, the junction kept 15 bases outside the gene matches. This CDR3 reads CSARDTRTSDFVSYF. DNA of the CDR3: TGCAGTGCTAGAGATACCCGGACTAGCGACTTTGTCTCGTACTTC.

The chain couples TRBV7-9 to TRBJ1-2; D not certain. The CDR3 loop spans 11 amino acids. From germline, CDR1 is SEHNR and CDR2 FQNEAQ (reference sequence). The germline V and J ends were trimmed by 5 bases and 6 bases, with 7 bases remaining between them. Here the CDR3 DNA reads TGTGCCAGCAGCCCGTATAATGGCTACACCTTC. It translates to CASSPYNGYTF.

There are a few counts of this clonotype. J is TRBJ2-3 and V is TRBV7-2; the D gene is possibly TRBD2 (7 bases). The CDR3 spans 16 residues. Trimming shortened V by 2 bases and J by 3 bases, and 15 bases separated the two germline ends. Per the germline V gene, CDR1 is SGHTA and CDR2 is FQGNSA. The CDR3 protein is CASSLRGGRGTDTQYF. As DNA, the CDR3 is TGTGCCAGCAGCTTAAGGGGGGGGCGCGGAACAGATACGCAGTATTTT.

CDR3: CSARALLGLAGEELFF. Here the CDR3 DNA reads TGCAGTGCTAGGGCCCTTCTGGGACTAGCGGGCGAGGAGCTGTTTTTT. This sequence joins TRBV20-1 and TRBJ2-2, with 12 bases fitting TRBD2. The CDR3 runs to 16 residues. Per the germline V gene, CDR1 is DFQATT and CDR2 is SNEGSKA (reference sequence). V dropped 3 bases and J dropped 10; count of bases not matched to a gene: 12.

This clonotype has more than one count but fewer than ten. The chain recombines TRBV24-1 with TRBJ2-3; the D gene is possibly TRBD1 (5 bases). The CDR3 has 12 amino acids. Looked up from germline, CDR1 is KGHDR and CDR2 is SFDVKD. V was cut by 4 bases and J by 7 bases, with 8 bases left in between. CDR3 in DNA: TGTGCCACCAGTGAAGACAGCTATACGCAGTATTTT. Translated: CATSEDSYTQYF.

This clonotype appeared a few times. The rearrangement joins TRBV28 to TRBJ1-2, with 9 positions matching TRBD1. The germline CDR1 and CDR2 sequences are MDHEN and SYDVKM. V was clipped by 5 bases and J by 5 bases; unmatched bases: 9. The CDR3 runs 15 residues. This CDR3 is CASSPWDRVDYGYTF. The CDR3 DNA sequence: TGTGCCAGCAGTCCCTGGGACAGGGTGGATTATGGCTACACCTTC.

This clonotype was counted between two and nine times. In DNA, the CDR3 is TGCAGCGTTGTGGAAGCGGGGGGTATCTCCTACGAGCAGTACTTC. This encodes CSVVEAGGISYEQYF. The gene calls are TRBV29-1 and TRBJ2-7; 9 bases are a match to TRBD2. The CDR3 covers 15 residues. The germline gives CDR1 SQVTM, CDR2 ANQGSEA. V dropped 4 bases and J dropped 0; count of bases not matched to a gene: 7.

The chain joins TRBV12-3 or TRBV12-4 to TRBJ1-2, with TRBD1 as a possible D gene (5 bases). The germline V and J ends were trimmed by 4 bases and 4 bases, with 13 bases remaining between them. CDR3 length: 14 residues. In DNA form, the CDR3 reads TGTGCCAGCAGTTCCCCGGGGCAGGTCTATGGCTACACCTTC. Its protein is CASSSPGQVYGYTF.

This clonotype was seen repeatedly, ten times or more. The chain carries TRBV5-1 and TRBJ1-2, with 7 bases aligning to TRBD1. The V gene end was trimmed by 4 bases and the J gene end by 4 bases; junction bases not matched to a gene: 10. The CDR3 runs to 15 residues. Germline CDR1 reads SGHRS; CDR2 reads YFSETQ. This CDR3 reads CASSLGQDGSYGYTF. Written as DNA, the CDR3 is TGCGCCAGCAGCCTAGGACAGGATGGTTCCTATGGCTACACCTTC.

This clonotype was observed many times. V is TRBV6-1 and J is TRBJ1-1; tentative D call: TRBD1 (6 bases). Per germline, CDR1 MNHNS and CDR2 SASEGT. This CDR3 has 13 amino acids. Trimming shortened V by 1 base and J by 10 bases, and 13 bases separated the two germline ends. CDR3: CASSEGQGTLAFF. CDR3 DNA: TGTGCCAGCAGTGAAGGTCAGGGGACGTTAGCTTTCTTT.

This clonotype was picked up many times. The V and J genes are TRBV12-3 or TRBV12-4 and TRBJ2-3; D gene unclear. The CDR3 loop spans 14 amino acids. Trimming shortened V by 1 base and J by 6 bases, and 11 bases separated the two germline ends. The CDR3 is CASSLDVPGDTQYF. The CDR3 region has the DNA TGTGCCAGCAGTTTAGACGTGCCCGGCGATACGCAGTATTTT.

This clonotype was observed many times. A clone one base away is much larger, so this may be a read error. The chain couples TRBV5-1 to TRBJ1-1, with a tentative D call TRBD1 (5 bases). The CDR3 loop spans 13 amino acids. From germline, CDR1 is SGHRS and CDR2 YFSETQ. V was clipped by 2 bases and J by 1 base, with 6 bases between them. CDR3 in amino acids: CASSFQGNTEAFF. The CDR3 DNA follows: TGCGCCAGCAGCTTCCAGGGGAACACTGAAGCTTTCTTT.

This clonotype was counted ten times or more. In nucleotides, the CDR3 is TGCGCCAGCAGCCACGGGACCCTCCCCGATGAGCAGTTCTTC. Translating it yields CASSHGTLPDEQFF. The chain has TRBV5-1 and TRBJ2-1, with D possibly being TRBD1 or TRBD2 (5 bases each). The CDR3 totals 14 residues. The V gene's germline CDR1 is SGHRS and CDR2 YFSETQ. The V gene lost 4 bases and the J gene lost 8 bases, with 16 bases spanning the gap.

A few counts support this clonotype. The V and J genes are TRBV7-8 and TRBJ2-1; 11 bases fit TRBD2. V was clipped by 3 bases and J by 4 bases; unmatched bases: 5. Germline loops: CDR1 SGHVS, CDR2 FQNEAQ. This CDR3 has 16 amino acids. The CDR3, as DNA: TGTGCCAGCAGCTTTCCGGGACTAGCGGCTTACAATGAGCAGTTCTTC. This translates into CASSFPGLAAYNEQFF.

As for this clonotype: At one end the junction does not follow the germline gene, possibly because of a read error. The chain uses TRBV28 and TRBJ2-1; D possibly corresponds to TRBD2 (5 bases). The CDR3 sequence is 12 residues long. Germline CDR1 MDHEN, CDR2 SYDVKM. CDR3 region: CASSPALGVRLF. The CDR3 DNA reads as TGTGCCAGCAGTCCCGCGCTCGGGGTACGGCTCTTC.

This clonotype showed up many times. The J gene is TRBJ2-5, the V gene TRBV29-1; no clear D. CDR1 SQVTM and CDR2 ANQGSEA come from the germline V gene. The length of the CDR3 is 14 residues. Trimming pared 3 bases from V and 5 bases from J, leaving 16 bases between. CDR3 sequence: CSVDVSVKGETQYF. In DNA, the CDR3 is TGCAGCGTTGACGTGTCAGTGAAAGGGGAGACCCAGTACTTC.